These T cell receptor beta chains were read from a single sample in a study of T cells in Graves' hyperthyroidism and ophthalmopathy. TCRdb reprocessed the multiplex PCR reads via MiXCR and lists one record per CDR3 protein. The sample carries over 500,000 distinct CDR3 sequences, 11% to 15% recorded once. The sequenced material came from blood. All receptors derive from a woman between 40 and 55 years old with Graves' hyperthyroidism. Each CDR3 is given with its conserved first and last residue. The order of the fields is V gene, D gene, clone size, J gene, CDR3 DNA, CDR3 protein. D genes are given only for firm matches. The listing skips clone size in some rows; elsewhere it reads once, few, many or a size class.

v_gene: TRBV5-1; d_gene: .; abundance: many; j_gene: TRBJ2-7; CDR3nt: TGCGCCAGCAGCCTCGAGGGTAGCGGACTCTACGAGCAGTACTTC; CDR3aa: CASSLEGSGLYEQYF
v_gene: TRBV15; d_gene: .; abundance: few; j_gene: TRBJ1-1; CDR3nt: TGTGCCACCAGCCGTGCGAACACTGAAGCTTTCTTT; CDR3aa: CATSRANTEAFF
v_gene: TRBV28; d_gene: TRBD2; abundance: many; j_gene: TRBJ2-5; CDR3nt: TGTGCCAGCAGTATCGGAGGCGGGAGAGAGACCCAGTACTTC; CDR3aa: CASSIGGGRETQYF
v_gene: TRBV5-6; d_gene: TRBD1; abundance: few; j_gene: TRBJ2-7; CDR3nt: TGTGCCAGCAGCTGGGGACAGGGGGAATACGAGCAGTACTTC; CDR3aa: CASSWGQGEYEQYF
v_gene: TRBV7-9; d_gene: .; abundance: many; j_gene: TRBJ1-4; CDR3nt: TGTGCCAGCAGCACGCGACAGACAACTAATGAAAAACTGTTTTTT; CDR3aa: CASSTRQTTNEKLFF
v_gene: TRBV7-9; d_gene: .; abundance: .; j_gene: TRBJ1-5; CDR3nt: TGTGCCAGCAGCTTAGGTTCCGGGCCCAATCAGCCCCAGCATTTT; CDR3aa: CASSLGSGPNQPQHF
v_gene: TRBV20-1; d_gene: .; abundance: few; j_gene: TRBJ1-4; CDR3nt: TGCAGTGCTAGCGGGGCGTTTAATGAAAAACTGTTTTTT; CDR3aa: CSASGAFNEKLFF
v_gene: TRBV12-3/TRBV12-4; d_gene: .; abundance: few; j_gene: TRBJ2-4; CDR3nt: TGTGCCAGCAGGGAGACGGATGAAAACATTCAGTACTTC; CDR3aa: CASRETDENIQYF
v_gene: TRBV10-2; d_gene: TRBD1; abundance: many; j_gene: TRBJ1-1; CDR3nt: TGCGCCAGCAGTGAATTTAGGACAGGGAACACTGAAGCTTTCTTT; CDR3aa: CASSEFRTGNTEAFF
v_gene: TRBV7-2; d_gene: .; abundance: few; j_gene: TRBJ2-7; CDR3nt: TGTGCCAGCAGCTTCTTTAAGGCGACAGTTTACGAGCAGTACTTC; CDR3aa: CASSFFKATVYEQYF
v_gene: TRBV7-6; d_gene: .; abundance: few; j_gene: TRBJ1-1; CDR3nt: TGTGCCAGCAGCTTAGCCGACGGGGCAGGGGCTTTCTTT; CDR3aa: CASSLADGAGAFF
v_gene: TRBV27; d_gene: TRBD1; abundance: .; j_gene: TRBJ2-7; CDR3nt: TGTGCCAGCAGTGGGACAGGACCCCACGAGCAGTACTTC; CDR3aa: CASSGTGPHEQYF
v_gene: TRBV12-3/TRBV12-4; d_gene: .; abundance: many; j_gene: TRBJ1-1; CDR3nt: TGTGCCAGCACCTTGACAGGAAACACTGAAGCTTTCTTT; CDR3aa: CASTLTGNTEAFF
v_gene: TRBV2; d_gene: TRBD2; abundance: .; j_gene: TRBJ2-2; CDR3nt: TGTGCCAGCAGAGGGGGAGCGGGAGCCACCGGGGAGCTGTTTTTT; CDR3aa: CASRGGAGATGELFF
v_gene: TRBV5-6; d_gene: .; abundance: many; j_gene: TRBJ1-4; CDR3nt: TGTGCCAGCAGCCTGGGGAACGCGTTCGTAGGGGAAAAACTGTTTTTT; CDR3aa: CASSLGNAFVGEKLFF
v_gene: TRBV4-1; d_gene: .; abundance: .; j_gene: TRBJ2-1; CDR3nt: TGCGCCAGCAGCCAAGTTGGGACGACTAGAGATGAGCAGTTCTTC; CDR3aa: CASSQVGTTRDEQFF
v_gene: TRBV6-2/TRBV6-3; d_gene: TRBD1; abundance: many; j_gene: TRBJ2-5; CDR3nt: TGTGCCAGCAGTTACTCCACTTTCATGTTGGAGGAAGGGGGCTACCAAGAGACCCAGTACTTC; CDR3aa: CASSYSTFMLEEGGYQETQYF
v_gene: TRBV6-1; d_gene: .; abundance: few; j_gene: TRBJ1-1; CDR3nt: TGTGCCAGCAGACGGGCCTCAAACACTGAAGCTTTCTTT; CDR3aa: CASRRASNTEAFF
v_gene: TRBV7-2; d_gene: .; abundance: many; j_gene: TRBJ2-1; CDR3nt: TGTGCCAGCAGCTTTGAAGGGAACATCCCCTACAATGAGCAGTTCTTC; CDR3aa: CASSFEGNIPYNEQFF
v_gene: TRBV11-2; d_gene: TRBD1; abundance: few; j_gene: TRBJ2-5; CDR3nt: TGTGCCAGCAGCACCCGACAGGGTTTTACGGAGACCCAGTACTTC; CDR3aa: CASSTRQGFTETQYF
v_gene: TRBV6-1; d_gene: .; abundance: few; j_gene: TRBJ1-1; CDR3nt: TGTGCCAGCAGTGACAGTATACAAGCTTTCTTT; CDR3aa: CASSDSIQAFF
v_gene: TRBV3-1; d_gene: .; abundance: many; j_gene: TRBJ1-4; CDR3nt: TGTGCCAGCAGCCAAGTCCTCTTAGGTTCGGCTACTAATGAAAAACTGTTTTTT; CDR3aa: CASSQVLLGSATNEKLFF
v_gene: TRBV28; d_gene: TRBD1; abundance: many; j_gene: TRBJ1-1; CDR3nt: TGTGCCAGCAGTTTTGCGGGGACTGGGGGACAGGGGGCGCGAACTGAAGCTTTCTTT; CDR3aa: CASSFAGTGGQGARTEAFF
v_gene: TRBV20-1; d_gene: .; abundance: .; j_gene: TRBJ2-7; CDR3nt: TGCAGTGCTAGCGATTACGAGCAGTACTTC; CDR3aa: CSASDYEQYF
v_gene: TRBV28; d_gene: .; abundance: many; j_gene: TRBJ1-1; CDR3nt: TGTGCCCGCCGGGGGACGCCTGAAGCTTTCTTT; CDR3aa: CARRGTPEAFF
v_gene: TRBV11-2; d_gene: .; abundance: .; j_gene: TRBJ1-2; CDR3nt: TGTGCCAGCAGCCAAGGGCAGCTACTCGGCTATGGCTACACCTTC; CDR3aa: CASSQGQLLGYGYTF
v_gene: TRBV24-1; d_gene: .; abundance: many; j_gene: TRBJ1-1; CDR3nt: TGTGCCACCAGGGGTTCCGAGGGGACTGAAGCTTTCTTT; CDR3aa: CATRGSEGTEAFF
v_gene: TRBV3-1; d_gene: .; abundance: many; j_gene: TRBJ2-7; CDR3nt: TGTGCCAGCAGCCAACGGTCAACCTACGAGCAGTACTTC; CDR3aa: CASSQRSTYEQYF
v_gene: TRBV3-1; d_gene: TRBD2; abundance: many; j_gene: TRBJ2-3; CDR3nt: TGTGCCAGCAGCTGGACTAGCGGGAGCACAGATACGCAGTATTTT; CDR3aa: CASSWTSGSTDTQYF
v_gene: TRBV12-3/TRBV12-4; d_gene: .; abundance: many; j_gene: TRBJ2-4; CDR3nt: TGTGCCAGCAGTTTAGGGGACACGGGTTTAGCCAAAAACATTCAGTACTTC; CDR3aa: CASSLGDTGLAKNIQYF
v_gene: TRBV7-9; d_gene: .; abundance: many; j_gene: TRBJ2-5; CDR3nt: TGTGCCAGCAGCTTAAAGGCCACTCCCTTAACCCAGTACTTC; CDR3aa: CASSLKATPLTQYF
v_gene: TRBV5-1; d_gene: TRBD2; abundance: .; j_gene: TRBJ2-5; CDR3nt: TGCGCCAGCAGCCCACGGACTAGCGGGGACCTTGGGGAGACCCAGTACTTC; CDR3aa: CASSPRTSGDLGETQYF
v_gene: TRBV27; d_gene: TRBD2; abundance: many; j_gene: TRBJ2-5; CDR3nt: TGTGCCAGCAGTTTAGGTTTCGGAGGGGCGGGAGCCCAGTACTTC; CDR3aa: CASSLGFGGAGAQYF
v_gene: TRBV4-2; d_gene: .; abundance: few; j_gene: TRBJ2-5; CDR3nt: TGTGCCAGCAGCCAGTCCGGGGGTACAGGGGAGACCCAGTACTTC; CDR3aa: CASSQSGGTGETQYF
v_gene: TRBV11-2; d_gene: .; abundance: many; j_gene: TRBJ2-7; CDR3nt: TGTGCCAGCAGCTTAGATAATAGGGGGACCCCGATCTACGAGCAGTACTTC; CDR3aa: CASSLDNRGTPIYEQYF
v_gene: TRBV12-3/TRBV12-4; d_gene: TRBD2; abundance: .; j_gene: TRBJ2-1; CDR3nt: TGTGCCAGCAGTCCCGGACTAGCGGGAGTCGTTGAGCAGTTCTTC; CDR3aa: CASSPGLAGVVEQFF
v_gene: TRBV11-2; d_gene: .; abundance: .; j_gene: TRBJ2-5; CDR3nt: TGTGCCAGCAGCCCACTGGGGGGGCGCGTAGAGACCCAGTACTTC; CDR3aa: CASSPLGGRVETQYF
v_gene: TRBV30; d_gene: TRBD2; abundance: many; j_gene: TRBJ2-1; CDR3nt: TGTGCCTGGAGTGGGGGGACTAGTATCCATGAGCAGTTCTTC; CDR3aa: CAWSGGTSIHEQFF
v_gene: TRBV5-1; d_gene: .; abundance: .; j_gene: TRBJ2-3; CDR3nt: TGCGCCAGCAGCTCAACAGGACATAGCACAGATACGCAGTATTTT; CDR3aa: CASSSTGHSTDTQYF
v_gene: TRBV9; d_gene: .; abundance: many; j_gene: TRBJ2-3; CDR3nt: TGTGCCAGCACGGAAGGGGGCACAGATACGCAGTATTTT; CDR3aa: CASTEGGTDTQYF
v_gene: TRBV28; d_gene: .; abundance: .; j_gene: TRBJ1-2; CDR3nt: TGTGCCAGCAGTTTAGGGGGGGAGAGGTATGGCTACACCTTC; CDR3aa: CASSLGGERYGYTF
v_gene: TRBV20-1; d_gene: .; abundance: .; j_gene: TRBJ2-1; CDR3nt: TGCAGTGTATACCCTTTGGGGGGCGATACCTACAATGAGCAGTTCTTC; CDR3aa: CSVYPLGGDTYNEQFF
v_gene: TRBV6-1; d_gene: .; abundance: many; j_gene: TRBJ2-6; CDR3nt: TGTGCCAGCAGCCCACGGGCCGGCACTTCTGGGGCCAACGTCCTGACTTTC; CDR3aa: CASSPRAGTSGANVLTF
v_gene: TRBV5-1; d_gene: TRBD1; abundance: many; j_gene: TRBJ2-1; CDR3nt: TGCGCCAGCAGCTCATCCGGGACAGGGGTCAAGGATGAGCAGTTCTTC; CDR3aa: CASSSSGTGVKDEQFF
v_gene: TRBV18; d_gene: TRBD1; abundance: few; j_gene: TRBJ2-3; CDR3nt: TGTGCCAGCTCACCACAGGCACAGGGGGACACTACAGATACGCAGTATTTT; CDR3aa: CASSPQAQGDTTDTQYF
v_gene: TRBV29-1; d_gene: .; abundance: .; j_gene: TRBJ2-2; CDR3nt: TGCAGCGTTAACACCGGGGAGCTGTTTTTT; CDR3aa: CSVNTGELFF
v_gene: TRBV28; d_gene: TRBD1; abundance: many; j_gene: TRBJ1-2; CDR3nt: TGTGCCAGCATATCAGGGGGCGCAGCTAACTATGGCTACACCTTC; CDR3aa: CASISGGAANYGYTF
v_gene: TRBV9; d_gene: TRBD1; abundance: .; j_gene: TRBJ1-1; CDR3nt: TGTGCCAGCAGCTTGAGGACAGGGGGCTACGTGAACACTGAAGCTTTCTTT; CDR3aa: CASSLRTGGYVNTEAFF
v_gene: TRBV12-3/TRBV12-4; d_gene: .; abundance: many; j_gene: TRBJ1-5; CDR3nt: TGTGCCAGCAGTTTATTGGGAGGGAGCAATCAGCCCCAGCATTTT; CDR3aa: CASSLLGGSNQPQHF
v_gene: TRBV5-1; d_gene: .; abundance: .; j_gene: TRBJ1-2; CDR3nt: TGCGCCAGCAGCGTCGACAGTTCACTTAACTATGGCTACACCTTC; CDR3aa: CASSVDSSLNYGYTF
v_gene: TRBV28; d_gene: .; abundance: many; j_gene: TRBJ1-2; CDR3nt: TGTGCCAGCAGTTTTAACTATGGCTACACCTTC; CDR3aa: CASSFNYGYTF
v_gene: TRBV11-1; d_gene: TRBD2; abundance: .; j_gene: TRBJ2-3; CDR3nt: TGTGCCAGCAGCCCCGGACTAGCGGGAGTTCGTGTTACGCAGTATTTT; CDR3aa: CASSPGLAGVRVTQYF
v_gene: TRBV2; d_gene: .; abundance: few; j_gene: TRBJ1-3; CDR3nt: TGTGCCAGCAGAGGAGAAGGGGACACCATATATTTT; CDR3aa: CASRGEGDTIYF
v_gene: TRBV20-1; d_gene: TRBD1; abundance: few; j_gene: TRBJ2-7; CDR3nt: TGCAGTGCAGCCCGGGACAGGGGTACTCGCGAGCAGTACTTC; CDR3aa: CSAARDRGTREQYF
v_gene: TRBV28; d_gene: TRBD1; abundance: many; j_gene: TRBJ1-1; CDR3nt: TGTGCCAGCGGTGGACAGGGGGCCACTGAAGCTTTCTTT; CDR3aa: CASGGQGATEAFF